These T cell receptor beta chains were read from a single sample in a study of blood T cell repertoires in COVID-19. Using immunoSEQ multiplex PCR, the repertoire was profiled, and TCRdb retains in-frame clones only, with some absent. The sample has tens of thousands of clones; approximately 88% are singletons. Sequenced: peripheral blood. These receptor sequences come from an older woman with acute or convalescent COVID-19. The CDR3 runs from the conserved cysteine through the conserved F or W. Each record gives: D gene, J gene, clone size, V gene, CDR3 protein, CDR3 DNA. The D gene is left open where the match is weak. A row's size may be missing; if present it is once, few, many or a size class.

D gene: TRBD2
J gene: TRBJ2-2
clone size: -
V gene: TRBV28
CDR3 protein: CASRAGLAGGTGELFF
CDR3 DNA: TGTGCCAGCAGGGCGGGACTAGCGGGGGGGACCGGGGAGCTGTTTTTT

D gene: -
J gene: TRBJ1-5
clone size: -
V gene: TRBV30
CDR3 protein: CAWNNGNQPQHF
CDR3 DNA: TGTGCCTGGAACAACGGCAATCAGCCCCAGCATTTT

D gene: -
J gene: TRBJ1-5
clone size: -
V gene: TRBV30
CDR3 protein: CAWSEGLNQPQHF
CDR3 DNA: TGTGCCTGGAGTGAGGGGCTCAATCAGCCCCAGCATTTT

D gene: TRBD1
J gene: TRBJ1-5
clone size: -
V gene: TRBV30
CDR3 protein: CAWSVSTGRNQPQHF
CDR3 DNA: TGTGCCTGGAGTGTATCGACAGGGCGCAATCAGCCCCAGCATTTT

D gene: -
J gene: TRBJ2-1
clone size: -
V gene: TRBV28
CDR3 protein: CASSFQFYNEQFF
CDR3 DNA: TGTGCCAGCAGTTTCCAATTCTACAATGAGCAGTTCTTC

D gene: -
J gene: TRBJ1-1
clone size: -
V gene: TRBV5-4
CDR3 protein: CASSFQQGPLYMNTEAFF
CDR3 DNA: TGTGCCAGCAGCTTCCAACAGGGTCCGTTATACATGAACACTGAAGCTTTCTTT

D gene: TRBD1
J gene: TRBJ2-5
clone size: -
V gene: TRBV18
CDR3 protein: CATSGAGGQETQYF
CDR3 DNA: TGTGCCACCTCCGGGGCAGGGGGCCAAGAGACCCAGTACTTC

D gene: TRBD2
J gene: TRBJ2-3
clone size: -
V gene: TRBV7-9
CDR3 protein: CASSLSGGAPDTQYF
CDR3 DNA: TGTGCCAGCAGCCTTAGCGGGGGGGCCCCAGATACGCAGTATTTT

D gene: TRBD1
J gene: TRBJ2-2
clone size: -
V gene: TRBV27
CDR3 protein: CASTRQGWTGELFF
CDR3 DNA: TGTGCCAGCACACGACAGGGGTGGACCGGGGAGCTGTTTTTT

D gene: TRBD2
J gene: TRBJ2-1
clone size: -
V gene: TRBV19
CDR3 protein: CASSIGAGEAYNEQFF
CDR3 DNA: TGTGCCAGTAGTATTGGAGCGGGAGAGGCCTACAATGAGCAGTTCTTC

D gene: TRBD1
J gene: TRBJ1-1
clone size: -
V gene: TRBV19
CDR3 protein: CASSPGGQSSPAFF
CDR3 DNA: TGTGCCAGTAGCCCCGGGGGACAGTCCTCTCCAGCTTTCTTT

D gene: -
J gene: TRBJ2-2
clone size: few
V gene: TRBV19
CDR3 protein: CASLKAANTGELFF
CDR3 DNA: TGTGCCAGTCTGAAAGCGGCGAACACCGGGGAGCTGTTTTTT

D gene: -
J gene: TRBJ1-2
clone size: -
V gene: TRBV6-5
CDR3 protein: CASSATGFYGYTF
CDR3 DNA: TGTGCCAGCAGCGCCACAGGGTTCTATGGCTACACCTTC

D gene: TRBD2
J gene: TRBJ2-3
clone size: -
V gene: TRBV7-6
CDR3 protein: CASSQTASGGTDTQYF
CDR3 DNA: TGTGCCAGCAGCCAGACCGCTAGCGGGGGCACAGATACGCAGTATTTT

D gene: TRBD1
J gene: TRBJ2-1
clone size: -
V gene: TRBV5-4
CDR3 protein: CATEDRGRYNEQFF
CDR3 DNA: TGTGCGACCGAGGACAGGGGCCGATACAATGAGCAGTTCTTC

D gene: TRBD2
J gene: TRBJ2-1
clone size: once
V gene: TRBV5-1
CDR3 protein: CASSLVAGSSYNEQFF
CDR3 DNA: TGCGCCAGCAGCTTGGTAGCGGGGAGCTCCTACAATGAGCAGTTCTTC

D gene: -
J gene: TRBJ1-3
clone size: -
V gene: TRBV12-3/TRBV12-4
CDR3 protein: CASRRSSGNTIYF
CDR3 DNA: TGTGCCAGCAGGCGTAGCTCTGGAAACACCATATATTTT

D gene: -
J gene: TRBJ2-2
clone size: -
V gene: TRBV19
CDR3 protein: CASSINFGELFF
CDR3 DNA: TGTGCCAGTAGTATTAATTTCGGGGAGCTGTTTTTT

D gene: TRBD1
J gene: TRBJ1-4
clone size: -
V gene: TRBV7-9
CDR3 protein: CASSSGQVATNEKLFF
CDR3 DNA: TGTGCCAGCAGCTCGGGACAGGTCGCAACTAATGAAAAACTGTTTTTT

D gene: -
J gene: TRBJ2-2
clone size: -
V gene: TRBV29-1
CDR3 protein: CSVEPQGSTGELFF
CDR3 DNA: TGCAGCGTTGAGCCTCAGGGAAGCACCGGGGAGCTGTTTTTT

D gene: TRBD2
J gene: TRBJ2-1
clone size: -
V gene: TRBV7-8
CDR3 protein: CASSLRSRGLAGYEQFF
CDR3 DNA: TGTGCCAGCAGCTTACGTTCCCGGGGACTAGCGGGGTATGAGCAGTTCTTC

D gene: TRBD1
J gene: TRBJ1-2
clone size: -
V gene: TRBV5-1
CDR3 protein: CASSSHARGQDGYTF
CDR3 DNA: TGCGCCAGCAGCTCCCACGCCAGGGGGCAAGATGGCTACACCTTC

D gene: TRBD1
J gene: TRBJ2-5
clone size: -
V gene: TRBV30
CDR3 protein: CAWSKTGQETQYF
CDR3 DNA: TGTGCCTGGTCTAAGACAGGGCAAGAGACCCAGTACTTC

D gene: TRBD1
J gene: TRBJ1-1
clone size: -
V gene: TRBV27
CDR3 protein: CASRQLGQGNTEAFF
CDR3 DNA: TGTGCCAGCAGACAATTGGGACAGGGGAACACTGAAGCTTTCTTT

D gene: -
J gene: TRBJ1-3
clone size: once
V gene: TRBV19
CDR3 protein: CASRIPGNTIYF
CDR3 DNA: TGTGCCAGTAGAATCCCGGGAAACACCATATATTTT

D gene: TRBD1
J gene: TRBJ1-1
clone size: -
V gene: TRBV2
CDR3 protein: CASSTGTVDEAFF
CDR3 DNA: TGTGCCAGCAGTACCGGGACAGTAGATGAAGCTTTCTTT

D gene: -
J gene: TRBJ2-1
clone size: -
V gene: TRBV27
CDR3 protein: CASSFNMGFYNEQFF
CDR3 DNA: TGTGCCAGCAGTTTTAACATGGGCTTCTACAATGAGCAGTTCTTC

D gene: -
J gene: TRBJ2-3
clone size: -
V gene: TRBV19
CDR3 protein: CASSSVLPDTQYF
CDR3 DNA: TGTGCCAGTAGTAGCGTTCTGCCAGATACGCAGTATTTT

D gene: -
J gene: TRBJ2-3
clone size: once
V gene: TRBV15
CDR3 protein: CATSLRRGDTQYF
CDR3 DNA: TGTGCCACCAGCCTAAGACGGGGGGATACGCAGTATTTT

D gene: TRBD1
J gene: TRBJ2-1
clone size: -
V gene: TRBV18
CDR3 protein: CASSPETGAQREQFF
CDR3 DNA: TGTGCCAGCTCACCCGAGACAGGGGCCCAAAGGGAGCAGTTCTTC

D gene: -
J gene: TRBJ2-4
clone size: -
V gene: TRBV5-6
CDR3 protein: CASSSRGRANIQYF
CDR3 DNA: TGTGCCAGCAGCTCAAGGGGCAGGGCGAACATTCAGTACTTC

D gene: -
J gene: TRBJ1-1
clone size: -
V gene: TRBV7-9
CDR3 protein: CASSLVVTDSGEAFF
CDR3 DNA: TGTGCCAGCAGCTTAGTTGTCACGGACTCGGGTGAAGCTTTCTTT

D gene: TRBD1
J gene: TRBJ1-2
clone size: -
V gene: TRBV5-1
CDR3 protein: CASSWDRAVYGYTF
CDR3 DNA: TGCGCCAGCAGCTGGGACAGGGCCGTCTATGGCTACACCTTC

D gene: TRBD2
J gene: TRBJ2-2
clone size: -
V gene: TRBV2
CDR3 protein: CASRDGLAGGPHTGELFF
CDR3 DNA: TGTGCCAGCAGGGACGGACTAGCGGGAGGGCCTCACACCGGGGAGCTGTTTTTT

D gene: -
J gene: TRBJ2-5
clone size: -
V gene: TRBV4-2
CDR3 protein: CASSPIGQQETQYF
CDR3 DNA: TGTGCCAGCAGCCCGATCGGACAGCAAGAGACCCAGTACTTC

D gene: -
J gene: TRBJ1-2
clone size: -
V gene: TRBV9
CDR3 protein: CASSGGSAGTLDGYTF
CDR3 DNA: TGTGCCAGCAGCGGAGGTAGTGCCGGGACACTGGATGGCTACACCTTC

D gene: TRBD2
J gene: TRBJ2-2
clone size: -
V gene: TRBV5-4
CDR3 protein: CASSGRGGRDTGELFF
CDR3 DNA: TGTGCCAGCAGCGGCCGGGGGGGTCGAGACACCGGGGAGCTGTTTTTT

D gene: -
J gene: TRBJ2-2
clone size: -
V gene: TRBV11-3
CDR3 protein: CASSYTGSTNTGELFF
CDR3 DNA: TGTGCCAGCAGTTATACCGGGTCTACGAACACCGGGGAGCTGTTTTTT

D gene: TRBD2
J gene: TRBJ2-1
clone size: -
V gene: TRBV7-8
CDR3 protein: CASSLGGLTSTVTQNEQFF
CDR3 DNA: TGTGCCAGCAGCTTAGGAGGTCTGACTAGCACGGTGACACAGAATGAGCAGTTCTTC

D gene: TRBD1
J gene: TRBJ1-1
clone size: -
V gene: TRBV7-3
CDR3 protein: CASSLSRQGNTEAFF
CDR3 DNA: TGTGCCAGCAGCCTTAGTAGACAGGGCAACACTGAAGCTTTCTTT

D gene: TRBD1
J gene: TRBJ1-2
clone size: -
V gene: TRBV5-6
CDR3 protein: CASSLRTGVGYGYTF
CDR3 DNA: TGTGCCAGCAGCCTCCGGACAGGGGTTGGCTATGGCTACACCTTC

D gene: -
J gene: TRBJ1-5
clone size: -
V gene: TRBV19
CDR3 protein: CASSKGYSNQPQHF
CDR3 DNA: TGTGCCAGTAGTAAGGGGTATAGCAATCAGCCCCAGCATTTT

D gene: TRBD1
J gene: TRBJ1-1
clone size: -
V gene: TRBV2
CDR3 protein: CASQGQGGTEAFF
CDR3 DNA: TGTGCCAGCCAGGGACAGGGAGGGACTGAAGCTTTCTTT

D gene: TRBD2
J gene: TRBJ2-3
clone size: -
V gene: TRBV5-1
CDR3 protein: CASSWGLAGSDTQYF
CDR3 DNA: TGCGCCAGCAGCTGGGGACTAGCGGGGAGTGATACGCAGTATTTT

D gene: -
J gene: TRBJ2-2
clone size: -
V gene: TRBV7-9
CDR3 protein: CASSLDQGWSGELFF
CDR3 DNA: TGTGCCAGCAGCTTGGATCAGGGGTGGTCCGGGGAGCTGTTTTTT

D gene: -
J gene: TRBJ2-3
clone size: -
V gene: TRBV12-3/TRBV12-4
CDR3 protein: CASRPPGDTQYF
CDR3 DNA: TGTGCCAGCAGGCCGCCTGGCGATACGCAGTATTTT

D gene: -
J gene: TRBJ1-2
clone size: -
V gene: TRBV6-1
CDR3 protein: CASSEVGRGYGYTF
CDR3 DNA: TGTGCCAGCAGTGAAGTAGGCAGGGGCTATGGCTACACCTTC